This TCR beta chain was retrieved from a study of cytomegalovirus exposure and HLA in healthy donors. The CDR3 contains 15 residues. After removal of 3 bases from V and 4 bases from J, the junction contained 7 bases not matched to a gene. Germline V gene data show CDR1 as MNHEY and CDR2 as SMNVEV (reference sequence). The PCR used 60 Vbeta and 13 Jbeta primers. Repertoires were generated with immunoSEQ multiplex PCR, while TCRdb's copy carries only in-frame clones and drops some. This repertoire includes about 170,000 clones. The sample was PBMCs. This sequence was found in a woman younger than 30 in good health and CMV-seropositive. This chain links TRBV27 with TRBJ2-5, with 8 bases matching TRBD2. The CDR3: CASSFAGGGGETQYF. CDR3 DNA: TGTGCCAGCAGTTTCGCGGGAGGCGGAGGAGAGACCCAGTACTTC.